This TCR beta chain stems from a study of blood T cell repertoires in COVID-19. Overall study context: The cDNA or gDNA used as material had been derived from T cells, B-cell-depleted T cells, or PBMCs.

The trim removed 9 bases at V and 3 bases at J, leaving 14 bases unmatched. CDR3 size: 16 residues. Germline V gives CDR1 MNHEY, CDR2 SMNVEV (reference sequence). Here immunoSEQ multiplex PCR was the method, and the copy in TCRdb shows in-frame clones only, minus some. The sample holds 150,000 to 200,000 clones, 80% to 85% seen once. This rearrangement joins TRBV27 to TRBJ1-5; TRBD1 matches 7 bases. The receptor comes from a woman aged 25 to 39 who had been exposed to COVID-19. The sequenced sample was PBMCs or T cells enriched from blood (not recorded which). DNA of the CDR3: TGTGCCAGTGGCCCCCACTTTACAGGGGCCAATCAGCCCCAGCATTTT. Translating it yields CASGPHFTGANQPQHF.